These 18 T cell receptor beta chains were all obtained from the same sample, sequenced in a study of T cell repertoires in cytomegalovirus infection. These receptors' antigens are unknown. One entry per CDR3 protein results from TCRdb running MiXCR on the reads. The sample gives some 700,000 distinct CDR3 sequences, about 33% of which show up once; 18% is in the top ten. This specimen consisted of cultured PBMCs, obtained from culture after CMV antigen stimulation. These receptors all stem from a human donor in good health (CMV status not recorded). Some clones in this sample may be carry-over from other donors' samples.

The chain couples TRBV18 to TRBJ2-1; no clear D gene. The ends were cut back, 3 bases at V and 7 bases at J, with 10 bases in the middle. This CDR3 is built from 13 residues. CDR1 and CDR2 (germline): KGHSH, LQKENI. As DNA, the CDR3 is TGTGCCAGCTCACCTCCGGCCGCGAATGAGCAGTTCTTC. Translation gives CASSPPAANEQFF.

A remark on this clonotype: A read error may be the cause here, since a much bigger clone is one base away. The genes are TRBV14 and TRBJ1-3; 7 positions agree with TRBD1. This CDR3 is 14 amino acids long. J gave up 3 bases and V 4 bases, and 3 bases lay outside the gene matches. Germline assignment: CDR1 SGHDN and CDR2 FVKESK. CDR3 region: CASSPGTVGNTIYF. The CDR3 nucleotides read TGTGCCAGCAGCCCCGGGACAGTTGGAAACACCATATATTTT.

The chain employs TRBV28 and TRBJ1-2; no clear D. Trimming pared 3 bases from V and 7 bases from J, leaving 12 bases between. The CDR3 is 13 residues long. The V gene's germline CDR1 is MDHEN and CDR2 SYDVKM. The chain's CDR3 is CASSFFQVTGYTF. DNA of the CDR3: TGTGCCAGCAGTTTTTTCCAGGTCACTGGCTACACCTTC.

The table lists this clonotype with a few counts. This chain links TRBV5-8 with TRBJ1-5, with D unresolved. From germline, CDR1 is SGHTS and CDR2 YDEGEE. V lost 4 bases and J lost 4, with 9 bases in between. The CDR3 extends over 13 amino acids. The CDR3, as DNA: TGTGCCAGCAGCAAAGACAAGAATCAGCCCCAGCATTTT. Its translation is CASSKDKNQPQHF.

The rearrangement links TRBV12-3 or TRBV12-4 to TRBJ1-1; no clear D. The V end was cut by 6 bases, the J end by 6 bases, with 11 bases between. The CDR3 has 12 amino acids. CDR3 bases: TGTGCCAGCAGCGGAGGGTATTCTGAAGCTTTCTTT. It yields the protein CASSGGYSEAFF.

The genes are TRBV4-1 and TRBJ2-4; 7 nucleotides agree with TRBD1. From germline, CDR1 is MGHRA and CDR2 YSYEKL. CDR3 length: 18 residues. V lost 1 base to trimming and J lost 9 bases; unmatched junction nucleotides: 18. For the CDR3, the DNA is TGCGCCAGCAGCCAAGTGGCAGGGGGTGCGGCCCTCAGGGGCATTCAGTACTTC. Protein: CASSQVAGGAALRGIQYF.

This rearrangement joins TRBV28 to TRBJ1-5, with D perhaps matching TRBD1 (5 bases). Looked up from germline, CDR1 is MDHEN and CDR2 is SYDVKM. This CDR3 is built from 12 residues. The V and J ends lost 8 bases and 6 bases respectively, with 11 bases between them. CDR3 sequence: CASGGGVQPQHF. For the CDR3, the DNA is TGTGCCAGCGGAGGAGGGGTTCAGCCCCAGCATTTT.

This clonotype was counted only a few times. This chain links TRBV7-2 with TRBJ2-7, with D uncertain. Germline V gene data show CDR1 as SGHTA and CDR2 as FQGNSA. Deletions cut 7 bases from V and 0 bases from J, with 16 bases between. The CDR3 covers 15 residues. The chain's CDR3 is CASTPSFAYSYEQYF. CDR3 nucleotide sequence: TGTGCCAGCACCCCGTCCTTCGCCTACTCCTACGAGCAGTACTTC.

This clonotype showed up just a few times. The rearrangement links TRBV11-2 to TRBJ2-7; the match to TRBD2 covers 14 bases. Germline CDR1 is SGHAT and CDR2 is FQNNGV. The CDR3 is 14 amino acids. After removal of 4 bases from V and 6 bases from J, the junction contained 2 bases not matched to a gene. Here the CDR3 DNA reads TGTGCCAGCAGCTCGACTAGCGGGAGGGTCGAGCAGTACTTC. It encodes CASSSTSGRVEQYF.

The table lists this clonotype with many counts. This chain connects TRBV28 to TRBJ1-5; no clear D. This CDR3 region has 13 residues. Germline V gives CDR1 MDHEN, CDR2 SYDVKM. V was cut by 2 bases and J by 6 bases, with 8 bases left in between. CDR3 in amino acids: CASSLRGGQPQHF. CDR3 in DNA: TGTGCCAGCAGTTTACGGGGAGGTCAGCCCCAGCATTTT.

This rearrangement joins TRBV11-2 to TRBJ2-7, with TRBD2 as a possible D gene (6 bases). CDR3 length: 15 residues. The germline gives CDR1 SGHAT, CDR2 FQNNGV. Trimming pared 1 base from V and 6 bases from J, leaving 16 bases between. CDR3 in amino acids: CASSLGGSSAGEQYF. In nucleotides, the CDR3 is TGTGCCAGCAGCTTAGGAGGGTCTAGCGCAGGCGAGCAGTACTTC.

The V gene is TRBV10-3, the J gene TRBJ2-1; 12 nucleotides agree with TRBD2. The trim removed 5 bases at V and 5 bases at J, leaving 4 bases unmatched. Germline CDR1 and CDR2: ENHRY and SYGVKD. The CDR3 consists of 15 residues. The chain's CDR3 is CAISRGTSGHNEQFF. In nucleotides, the CDR3 is TGTGCCATCAGTAGGGGGACTAGCGGGCACAATGAGCAGTTCTTC.

This chain links TRBV6-1 with TRBJ1-1; no definite D call. V was clipped by 2 bases and J by 6 bases, with 10 bases between them. In germline, CDR1 is MNHNS, CDR2 SASEGT. The CDR3 spans 13 residues. The CDR3 nucleotides read TGTGCCAGCAGTGAATTCTCCAGGTCTGAAGCTTTCTTT. This sequence encodes CASSEFSRSEAFF.

This clonotype was seen many times. The gene calls are TRBV19 and TRBJ2-7, with 9 bases identical to TRBD1. Unmatched junction bases numbered 7, after V lost 10 bases and J lost 3 bases. Germline CDR1 LNHDA, CDR2 SQIVND (reference sequence). The CDR3 is 13 residues long. CDR3 in DNA: TGTGCCACAAAACCGGGACAGGGCTACGAGCAGTACTTC. Encoded protein: CATKPGQGYEQYF.

CDR3 bases: TGCAGTGCTGGCAGCGGGAGGATAAGGAATGAGCAGTTCTTC. Residues: CSAGSGRIRNEQFF. V gene TRBV20-1 combines with J gene TRBJ2-1, with 9 positions matching TRBD2. Germline V gene data show CDR1 as DFQATT and CDR2 as SNEGSKA (reference sequence). V was pared by 5 bases and J by 7 bases, with 9 bases of the junction left unmatched. The CDR3 length is 14 residues.

The table lists this clonotype with many counts. The chain recombines TRBV7-2 with TRBJ2-1; 10 nucleotides match TRBD2. Germline-derived CDR1 and CDR2 are SGHTA and FQGNSA. The CDR3 consists of 18 residues. J gave up 0 bases and V 1 base, and 6 bases lay outside the gene matches. The CDR3 DNA reads TGTGCCAGCAGCTTAGATCCAGCGGGGGGGAACTCCTACAATGAGCAGTTCTTC. Its protein product is CASSLDPAGGNSYNEQFF. Full variable domain (remainder filled in from reference TRBV7-2 and TRBJ2-1): GAGVSQSPSNKVTEKGKDVELRCDPISGHTALYWYRQSLGQGLEFLIYFQGNSAPDKSGLPSDRFSAERTGGSVSTLTIQRTQQEDSAVYLCASSLDPAGGNSYNEQFFGPGTRLTVL.

Only a few counts were recorded for this clonotype. V gene TRBV25-1 combines with J gene TRBJ2-1; D may be TRBD2 (5 bases). CDR3 length equals 11 residues. V shed 7 bases and J shed 8 bases, with 9 bases lying between them. Germline CDR1 MGHDK, CDR2 SYGVNS. The CDR3 sequence: CASTEGYEQFF. The CDR3 DNA reads TGTGCCAGCACCGAGGGCTATGAGCAGTTCTTC.

The V call is TRBV4-2, the J call TRBJ2-3, with D perhaps TRBD1 (5 bases). The CDR3 is 17 amino acids. V gave up 4 bases and J gave up 1 base, with 18 bases separating them. Germline V gene lookup returns CDR1 LGHNA and CDR2 YNFKEQ. The CDR3: CASSPTHRPRGTDTQYF. CDR3 in DNA: TGTGCCAGCAGCCCCACCCACAGGCCCCGGGGCACAGATACGCAGTATTTT.